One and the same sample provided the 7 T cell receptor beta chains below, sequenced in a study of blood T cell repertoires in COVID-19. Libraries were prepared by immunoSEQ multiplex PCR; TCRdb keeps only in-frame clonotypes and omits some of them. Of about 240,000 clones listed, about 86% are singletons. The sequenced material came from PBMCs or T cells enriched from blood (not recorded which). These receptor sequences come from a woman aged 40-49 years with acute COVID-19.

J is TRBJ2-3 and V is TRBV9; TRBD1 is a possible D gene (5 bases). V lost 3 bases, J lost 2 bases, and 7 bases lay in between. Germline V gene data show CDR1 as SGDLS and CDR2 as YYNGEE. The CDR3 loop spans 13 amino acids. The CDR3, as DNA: TGTGCCAGCAGCGCGACAGACACAGATACGCAGTATTTT. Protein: CASSATDTDTQYF.

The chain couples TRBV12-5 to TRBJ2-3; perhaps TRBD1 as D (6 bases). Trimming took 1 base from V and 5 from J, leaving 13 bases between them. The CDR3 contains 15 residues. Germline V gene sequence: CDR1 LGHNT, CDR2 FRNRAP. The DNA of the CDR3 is TGTGCTAGTGGTTTGGACAGGGATCGGGGAGATACGCAGTATTTT. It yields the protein CASGLDRDRGDTQYF.

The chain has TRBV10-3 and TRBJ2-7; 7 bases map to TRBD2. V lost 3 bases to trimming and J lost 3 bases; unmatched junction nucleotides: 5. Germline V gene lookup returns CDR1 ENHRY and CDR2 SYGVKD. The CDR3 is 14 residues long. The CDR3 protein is CAISETSEVYEQYF. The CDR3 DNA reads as TGTGCCATCAGTGAAACTAGCGAGGTCTACGAGCAGTACTTC.

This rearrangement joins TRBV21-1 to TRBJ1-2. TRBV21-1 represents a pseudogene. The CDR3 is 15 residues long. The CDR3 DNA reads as TGTGCCAGCAGCAAAGGTACCGGGTTGCACTATGGCTACACCTTC. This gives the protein CASSKGTGLHYGYTF.

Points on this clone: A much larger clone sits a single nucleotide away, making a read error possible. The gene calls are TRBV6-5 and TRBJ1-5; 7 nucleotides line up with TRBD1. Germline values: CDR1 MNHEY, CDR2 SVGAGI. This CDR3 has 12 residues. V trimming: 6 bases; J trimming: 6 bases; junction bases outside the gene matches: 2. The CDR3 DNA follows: TGTGCCAGCAGCGACAGGGTTCAGCCCCAGCATTTT. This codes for CASSDRVQPQHF.

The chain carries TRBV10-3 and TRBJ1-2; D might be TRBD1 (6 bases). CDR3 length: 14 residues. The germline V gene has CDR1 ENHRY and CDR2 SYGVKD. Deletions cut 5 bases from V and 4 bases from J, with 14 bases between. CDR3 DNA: TGTGCCATCAGTTCGGGGGGGGCAGGCTATGGCTACACCTTC. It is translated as CAISSGGAGYGYTF.

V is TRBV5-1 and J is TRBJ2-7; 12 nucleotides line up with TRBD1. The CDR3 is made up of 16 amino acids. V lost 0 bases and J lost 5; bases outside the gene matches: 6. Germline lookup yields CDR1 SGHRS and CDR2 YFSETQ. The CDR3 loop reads CASSLATGTGGHEQYF. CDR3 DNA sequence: TGCGCCAGCAGCTTGGCCACCGGGACAGGGGGCCACGAGCAGTACTTC.